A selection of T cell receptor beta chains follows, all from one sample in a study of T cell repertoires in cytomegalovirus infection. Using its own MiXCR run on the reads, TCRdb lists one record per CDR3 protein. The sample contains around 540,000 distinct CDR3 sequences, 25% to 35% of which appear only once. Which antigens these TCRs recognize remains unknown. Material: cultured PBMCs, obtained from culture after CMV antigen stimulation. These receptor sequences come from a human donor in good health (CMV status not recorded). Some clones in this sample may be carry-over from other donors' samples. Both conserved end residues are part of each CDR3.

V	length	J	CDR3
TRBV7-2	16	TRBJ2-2	CASSRRLAGNTGELFF
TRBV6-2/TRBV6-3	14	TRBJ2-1	CASSTWGLGNEQFF
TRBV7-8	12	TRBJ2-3	CASGVGTDTQYF
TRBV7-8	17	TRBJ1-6	CASSKARDTGRYSPLHF
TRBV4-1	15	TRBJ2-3	CASSQDPQGTDTQYF
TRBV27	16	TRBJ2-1	CASSSTSGRSYNEQFF
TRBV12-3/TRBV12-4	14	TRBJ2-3	CASSSFSSTDTQYF
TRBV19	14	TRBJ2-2	CASSISSGTGELFF
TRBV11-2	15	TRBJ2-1	CASTQGEGVTNEQFF
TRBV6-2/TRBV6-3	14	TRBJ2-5	CASSYAEWRETQYF
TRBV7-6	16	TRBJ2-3	CASSRTSGSSTDTQYF
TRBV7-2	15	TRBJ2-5	CASSPAGGFGETQYF
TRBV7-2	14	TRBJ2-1	CASSPPPGHNEQFF
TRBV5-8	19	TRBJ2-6	CASSFLGGVPLSGANVLTF
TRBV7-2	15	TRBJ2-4	CASSLGTSVVSIQYF
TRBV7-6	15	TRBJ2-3	CASSLRGYGTDTQYF
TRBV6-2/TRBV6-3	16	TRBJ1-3	CASSHPTADSGNTIYF
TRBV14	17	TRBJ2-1	CASSLRTSGSSYNEQFF
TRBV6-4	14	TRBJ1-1	CASSDTRTNTEAFF
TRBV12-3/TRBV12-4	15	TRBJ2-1	CASRSRLAGGHEQFF
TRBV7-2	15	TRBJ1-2	CASSLGGGRPGGYTF
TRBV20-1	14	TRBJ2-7	CSARVSGGYYEQYF
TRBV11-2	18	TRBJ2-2	CASSRTERGGPNTGELFF
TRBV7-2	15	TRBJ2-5	CASSLGLAGGFTQYF
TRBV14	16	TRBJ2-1	CASSRAESLSYNEQFF
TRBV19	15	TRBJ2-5	CASSIGTGFSGPQYF
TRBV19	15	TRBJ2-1	CASSVGQGGYNEQFF
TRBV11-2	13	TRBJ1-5	CASSLDLWQPQHF
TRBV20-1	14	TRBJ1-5	CSASPRGGNQPQHF
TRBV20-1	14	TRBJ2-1	CSGGSGLAGNEQFF
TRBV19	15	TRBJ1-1	CASSIDDRGNTEAFF
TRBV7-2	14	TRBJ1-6	CASSPTPGQIFFHF
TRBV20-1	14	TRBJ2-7	CSAPRASGSGEQYF
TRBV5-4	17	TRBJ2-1	CASSRKMGQGAADEQFF
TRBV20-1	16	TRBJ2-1	CSARVASGSSYNEQFF
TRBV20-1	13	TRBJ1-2	CSASDSGGKGYTF
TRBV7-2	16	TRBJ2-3	CASSLRGGRALDTQYF
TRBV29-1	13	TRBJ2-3	CSATYTGADTQYF
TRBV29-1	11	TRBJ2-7	CSVVYSGEQYF
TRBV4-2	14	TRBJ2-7	CASSQRVSGDEQYF
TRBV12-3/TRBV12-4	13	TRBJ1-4	CASSPGTNEKLFF
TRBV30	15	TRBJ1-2	CAWTGTARIFYGYTF
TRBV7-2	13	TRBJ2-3	CASSPGHTDTQYF
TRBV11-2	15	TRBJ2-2	CASNSWETNTGELFF
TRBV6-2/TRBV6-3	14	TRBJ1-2	CASSYSRDLRGYAF
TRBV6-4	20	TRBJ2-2	CASSQFGLAVLADNTGELFF
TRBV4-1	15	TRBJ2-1	CASSQGEGGYREQFF
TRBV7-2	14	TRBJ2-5	CASSFSLAQETQYF
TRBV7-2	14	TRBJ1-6	CASSPTGLASPLHF
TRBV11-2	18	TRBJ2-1	CASSSPRGAGGRYNEQFF
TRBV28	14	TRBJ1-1	CASSGTGYSTEAFF
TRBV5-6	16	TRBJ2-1	CASSSSLAGDWNEQFF
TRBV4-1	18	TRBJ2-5	CASSQESLGLAGVETQYF